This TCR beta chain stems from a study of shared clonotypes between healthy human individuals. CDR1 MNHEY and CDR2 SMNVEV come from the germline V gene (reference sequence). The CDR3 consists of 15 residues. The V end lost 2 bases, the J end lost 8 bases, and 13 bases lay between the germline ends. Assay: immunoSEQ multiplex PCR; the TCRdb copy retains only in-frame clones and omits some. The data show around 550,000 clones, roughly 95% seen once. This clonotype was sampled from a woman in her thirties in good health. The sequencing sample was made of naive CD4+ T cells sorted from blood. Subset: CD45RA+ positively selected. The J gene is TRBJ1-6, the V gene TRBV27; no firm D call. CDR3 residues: CASSLKGYLDSPLHF. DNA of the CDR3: TGTGCCAGCAGTTTAAAAGGTTATCTCGATTCACCCCTCCACTTT.